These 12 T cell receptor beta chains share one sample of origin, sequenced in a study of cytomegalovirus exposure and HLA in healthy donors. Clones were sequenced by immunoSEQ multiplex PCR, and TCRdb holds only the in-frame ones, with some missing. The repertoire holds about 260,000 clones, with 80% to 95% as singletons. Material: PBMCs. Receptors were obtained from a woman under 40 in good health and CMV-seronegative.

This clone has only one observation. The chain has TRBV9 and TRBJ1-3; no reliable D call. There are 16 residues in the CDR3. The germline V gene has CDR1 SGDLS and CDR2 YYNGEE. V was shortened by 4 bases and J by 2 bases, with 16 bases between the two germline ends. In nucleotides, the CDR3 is TGTGCCAGCAGCCACACGGTTGGCGCAACTGGAAACACCATATATTTT. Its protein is CASSHTVGATGNTIYF.

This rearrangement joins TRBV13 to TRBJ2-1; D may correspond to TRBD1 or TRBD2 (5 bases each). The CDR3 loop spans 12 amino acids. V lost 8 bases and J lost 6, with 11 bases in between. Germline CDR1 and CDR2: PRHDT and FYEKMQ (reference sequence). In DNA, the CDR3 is TGTGCCAGCTCGAGGGGAAGCAATGAGCAGTTCTTC. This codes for CASSRGSNEQFF.

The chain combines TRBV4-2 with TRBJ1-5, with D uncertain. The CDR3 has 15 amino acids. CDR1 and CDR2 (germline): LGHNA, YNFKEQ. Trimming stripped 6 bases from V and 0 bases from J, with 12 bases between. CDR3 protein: CASRSTAYSNQPQHF. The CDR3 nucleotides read TGTGCCAGCAGATCGACGGCATATAGCAATCAGCCCCAGCATTTT.

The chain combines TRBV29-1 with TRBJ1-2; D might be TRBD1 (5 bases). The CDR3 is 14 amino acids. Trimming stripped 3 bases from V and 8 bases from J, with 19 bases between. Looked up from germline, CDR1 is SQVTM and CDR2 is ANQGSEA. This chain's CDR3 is CSVDRGHDKSGYTF. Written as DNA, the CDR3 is TGCAGCGTTGATAGGGGCCATGATAAATCCGGCTACACCTTC. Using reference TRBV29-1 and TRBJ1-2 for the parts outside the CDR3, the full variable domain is SAVISQKPSRDICQRGTSLTIQCQVDSQVTMMFWYRQQPGQSLTLIATANQGSEATYESGFVIDKFPISRPNLTFSTLTVSNMSPEDSSIYLCSVDRGHDKSGYTFGSGTRLTVV.

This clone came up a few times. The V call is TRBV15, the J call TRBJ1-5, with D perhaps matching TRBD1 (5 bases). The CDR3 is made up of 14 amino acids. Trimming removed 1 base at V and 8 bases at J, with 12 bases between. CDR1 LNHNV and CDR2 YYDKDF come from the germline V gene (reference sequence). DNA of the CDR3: TGTGCCACCAGCAGAGGGGGGACGGCTGAGCCCCAGCATTTT. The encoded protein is CATSRGGTAEPQHF.

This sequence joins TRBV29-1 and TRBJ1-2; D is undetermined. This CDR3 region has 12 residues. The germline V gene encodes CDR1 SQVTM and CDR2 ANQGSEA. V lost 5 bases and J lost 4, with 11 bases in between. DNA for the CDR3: TGCAGCGTTTATTCCGGCGGCTATGGCTACACCTTC. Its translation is CSVYSGGYGYTF. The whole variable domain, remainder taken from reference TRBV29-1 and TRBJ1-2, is SAVISQKPSRDICQRGTSLTIQCQVDSQVTMMFWYRQQPGQSLTLIATANQGSEATYESGFVIDKFPISRPNLTFSTLTVSNMSPEDSSIYLCSVYSGGYGYTFGSGTRLTVV.

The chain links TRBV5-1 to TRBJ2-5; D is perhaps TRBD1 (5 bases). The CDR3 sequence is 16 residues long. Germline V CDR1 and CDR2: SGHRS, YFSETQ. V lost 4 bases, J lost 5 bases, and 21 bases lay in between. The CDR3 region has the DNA TGCGCCAGCAGCCCCCATAAGAGAAGGGGATCGGAGACCCAGTACTTC. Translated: CASSPHKRRGSETQYF.

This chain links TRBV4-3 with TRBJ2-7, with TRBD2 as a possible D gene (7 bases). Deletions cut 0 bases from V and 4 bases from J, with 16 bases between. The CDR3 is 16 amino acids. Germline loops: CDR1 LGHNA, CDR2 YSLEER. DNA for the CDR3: TGCGCCAGCAGCCAAGAAGGGGGGGAGCCACCTTACGAGCAGTACTTC. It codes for CASSQEGGEPPYEQYF.

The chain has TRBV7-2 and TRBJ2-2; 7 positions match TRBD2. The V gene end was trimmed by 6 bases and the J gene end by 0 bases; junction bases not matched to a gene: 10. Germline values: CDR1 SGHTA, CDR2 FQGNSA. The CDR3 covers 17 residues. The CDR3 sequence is CASRTTLAATNTGELFF. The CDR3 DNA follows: TGTGCCAGCAGAACCACCCTAGCGGCCACGAACACCGGGGAGCTGTTTTTT.

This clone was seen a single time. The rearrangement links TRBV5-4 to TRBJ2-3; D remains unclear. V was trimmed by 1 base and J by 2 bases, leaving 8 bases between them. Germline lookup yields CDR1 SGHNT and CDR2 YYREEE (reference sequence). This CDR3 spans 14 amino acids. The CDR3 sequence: CASSLRQHTDTQYF. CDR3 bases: TGTGCCAGCAGCTTGCGGCAACACACAGATACGCAGTATTTT. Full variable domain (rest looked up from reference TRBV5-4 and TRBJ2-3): ETGVTQSPTHLIKTRGQQVTLRCSSQSGHNTVSWYQQALGQGPQFIFQYYREEENGRGNFPPRFSGLQFPNYSSELNVNALELDDSALYLCASSLRQHTDTQYFGPGTRLTVL.

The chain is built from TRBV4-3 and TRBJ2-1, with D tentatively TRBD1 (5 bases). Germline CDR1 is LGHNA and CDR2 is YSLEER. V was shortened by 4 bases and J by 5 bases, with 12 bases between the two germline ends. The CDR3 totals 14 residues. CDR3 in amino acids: CASSLDSGHNEQFF. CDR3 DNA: TGCGCCAGCAGCCTTGACTCAGGGCACAATGAGCAGTTCTTC.

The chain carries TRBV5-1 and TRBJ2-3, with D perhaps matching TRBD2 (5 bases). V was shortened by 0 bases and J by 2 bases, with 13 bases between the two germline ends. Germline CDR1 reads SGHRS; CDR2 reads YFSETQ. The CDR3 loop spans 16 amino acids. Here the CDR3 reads CASSLGGGSYTDTQYF. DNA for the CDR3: TGCGCCAGCAGCTTGGGTGGCGGGTCCTACACAGATACGCAGTATTTT.